This entry features one TCR beta chain sequence. These data belong to a study of molecular identifiers for immune sequencing clone quantification. Each CDR3 protein gets one entry after TCRdb re-called the PCR reads with MiXCR. The table includes more than 450,000 distinct CDR3 sequences, about 26% detected once. V lost 6 bases to trimming and J lost 6 bases; unmatched junction nucleotides: 4. This CDR3 spans 12 amino acids. Germline CDR1 MDHEN, CDR2 SYDVKM. V is TRBV28 and J is TRBJ2-7, with 8 nucleotides matching TRBD1. This TCR derives from a human donor in good health. Some libraries in this study had Jurkat cell RNA spiked in. Sequences were obtained from naive CD8+ T cells from blood, with Jurkat cell RNA spiked in. Documented subset: FACS-sorted CD8+CD4-CCR7+CD45RA+ naive T cells. In DNA form, the CDR3 reads TGTGCCAGCAGATGGGACAGGAGCGAGCAGTACTTC. Protein: CASRWDRSEQYF.